The rows below give T cell receptor beta chains drawn from one sample of a study of graft-versus-host responses after intestinal transplantation. Clones were sequenced by immunoSEQ multiplex PCR, and TCRdb holds only the in-frame ones, with some missing. Found here are 15,000 or so clones, around 94% of them singletons; the top ten hold around 0.7%. Sequencing was performed on PBMCs, taken 9 days after transplant. These receptors all come from a human patient who received an intestinal transplant, so some T cells may come from the graft donor. CDR3s include the opening cysteine and the closing phenylalanine or tryptophan. Fields, in order: V gene, J gene, clone size, D gene, CDR3 protein, CDR3 DNA. A D gene is named only where the DNA matches it firmly. A row's size may be missing; if present it is once, few, many or a size class.

>TRBV6-5|TRBJ2-7|once|TRBD1
CASIDNRDRGFF
TGTGCCAGCATTGATAACCGGGACAGGGGTTTCTTC
>TRBV11-2|TRBJ2-3|-|TRBD2
CASSLEASTSGSMDTQYF
TGTGCCAGCAGCTTAGAAGCCTCCACTAGCGGGAGTATGGATACGCAGTATTTT
>TRBV5-6|TRBJ2-7|-|-
CASSLELASEQYF
TGTGCCAGCAGCTTGGAGCTGGCAAGCGAGCAGTACTTC
>TRBV27|TRBJ2-7|-|TRBD2
CASSAELAGPSYEQYF
TGTGCCAGCAGTGCCGAACTAGCGGGACCATCCTACGAGCAGTACTTC
>TRBV9|TRBJ2-5|-|TRBD1
CASSGGTGPKLKTQYF
TGTGCCAGCAGCGGCGGGACAGGTCCAAAATTGAAGACCCAGTACTTC
>TRBV27|TRBJ2-7|-|-
CASSLSGNYEQYF
TGTGCCAGCAGTTTATCAGGGAACTACGAGCAGTACTTC
>TRBV11-1|TRBJ2-7|-|-
CASASRWLDEQYF
TGTGCCAGCGCGTCTCGGTGGCTCGACGAGCAGTACTTC
>TRBV30|TRBJ1-4|-|-
CAWSPGPSGEKLFF
TGTGCCTGGAGCCCGGGACCCTCCGGGGAAAAACTGTTTTTT
>TRBV14|TRBJ2-3|-|-
CASSQEVQGTFTDTQYF
TGTGCCAGCAGCCAAGAAGTTCAGGGGACCTTCACAGATACGCAGTATTTT
>TRBV27|TRBJ2-1|-|TRBD2
CASSIGTSGYNEQFF
TGTGCCAGCAGTATCGGGACTAGCGGCTACAATGAGCAGTTCTTC
>TRBV2|TRBJ2-7|large|-
CASGVWTVDSYEQYF
TGTGCCAGCGGGGTCTGGACAGTGGACTCCTACGAGCAGTACTTC
>TRBV27|TRBJ1-1|-|-
CASSWAVNTEAFF
TGTGCCAGCAGTTGGGCGGTGAACACTGAAGCTTTCTTT
>TRBV27|TRBJ1-1|-|-
CASSSTLGVNTEAFF
TGTGCCAGCAGTTCAACCCTAGGGGTGAACACTGAAGCTTTCTTT
>TRBV6-6|TRBJ2-5|-|-
CASSYQETQYF
TGTGCCAGCAGTTACCAAGAGACCCAGTACTTC
>TRBV4-2|TRBJ2-4|-|TRBD2
CASSQVSGRILAKNIQYF
TGTGCCAGCAGCCAAGTTAGCGGGAGGATTTTAGCCAAAAACATTCAGTACTTC
>TRBV27|TRBJ1-1|-|TRBD1
CASSPRQGYTEAFF
TGTGCCAGCAGCCCTCGACAGGGGTACACTGAAGCTTTCTTT
>TRBV12-5|TRBJ1-5|-|-
CASALQGPNQPQHF
TGTGCTAGCGCGCTACAGGGACCTAATCAGCCCCAGCATTTT
>TRBV7-9|TRBJ2-4|-|-
CASSHGANIQYF
TGTGCCAGCTCCCACGGGGCAAACATTCAGTACTTC
>TRBV6-5|TRBJ2-7|few|-
CASSRLPYEQYF
TGTGCCAGCTCCCGATTACCCTACGAGCAGTACTTC
>TRBV27|TRBJ2-6|-|-
CASSWTRAGANVLTF
TGTGCCAGCAGTTGGACAAGAGCCGGGGCCAACGTCCTGACTTTC
>TRBV10-3|TRBJ1-5|-|TRBD1
CAISPDRGDQPQHF
TGTGCCATCAGTCCGGACAGGGGAGATCAGCCCCAGCATTTT
>TRBV12-5|TRBJ1-1|-|-
CASGLVGTEAFF
TGTGCTAGTGGTTTGGTAGGGACTGAAGCTTTCTTT
>TRBV7-6|TRBJ2-3|-|-
CASSFLTDTQYF
TGTGCCAGCAGCTTCCTAACAGATACGCAGTATTTT
>TRBV27|TRBJ2-1|-|-
CASSFPAPYNEQFF
TGTGCCAGCAGTTTTCCCGCTCCTTACAATGAGCAGTTCTTC
>TRBV6-1|TRBJ1-6|-|-
CASSEWTAGSPLHF
TGTGCCAGCAGTGAGTGGACAGCCGGGTCACCCCTCCACTTT
>TRBV4-2|TRBJ1-1|-|-
CASRGPGTNTEAFF
TGTGCCAGCAGGGGCCCAGGAACGAACACTGAAGCTTTCTTT
>TRBV6-6|TRBJ2-7|-|-
CASRDDEGLEQYF
TGTGCCAGCAGAGACGATGAGGGCCTCGAGCAGTACTTC
>TRBV29-1|TRBJ2-1|-|TRBD1
CSAGTGGYNEQFF
TGCAGCGCCGGGACAGGGGGATACAATGAGCAGTTCTTC
>TRBV27|TRBJ1-5|-|-
CASSPPGGAHNQPQHF
TGTGCCAGCAGTCCGCCGGGAGGGGCCCACAATCAGCCCCAGCATTTT
>TRBV25-1|TRBJ2-1|-|-
CASKVACSYNEQFF
TGTGCCAGCAAGGTTGCGTGCTCCTACAATGAGCAGTTCTTC
>TRBV6-1|TRBJ2-5|-|-
CASTPEVRETQYF
TGTGCCAGCACCCCCGAAGTGCGGGAGACCCAGTACTTC
>TRBV13|TRBJ2-4|-|-
CASSLPGDIQYF
TGTGCCAGCAGCCTACCAGGTGACATTCAGTACTTC
>TRBV6-1|TRBJ2-5|-|-
CASSERAQGSYQETQYF
TGTGCCAGCAGTGAACGCGCCCAGGGATCGTACCAAGAGACCCAGTACTTC
>TRBV27|TRBJ2-1|-|-
CASSHRDTYNEQFF
TGTGCCAGCAGTCACCGGGACACCTACAATGAGCAGTTCTTC
>TRBV2|TRBJ2-2|-|-
CASRAGELFF
TGTGCCAGCAGGGCCGGGGAGCTGTTTTTT
>TRBV27|TRBJ2-7|-|-
CASSSAPVGNEQYF
TGTGCCAGCAGCTCCGCCCCAGTGGGGAACGAGCAGTACTTC
>TRBV19|TRBJ1-1|-|TRBD1
CASTTQGWRDGAFF
TGTGCCAGTACCACACAGGGGTGGAGGGACGGAGCTTTCTTT
>TRBV27|TRBJ2-7|-|-
CASSLGTTYEQYF
TGTGCCAGCAGTTTAGGCACCACGTACGAGCAGTACTTC
>TRBV27|TRBJ2-3|-|-
CASTDRGDTQYF
TGTGCCAGCACCGACCGCGGGGATACGCAGTATTTT
>TRBV29-1|TRBJ2-3|-|TRBD1
CSTRQGDDTQYF
TGCAGCACCCGACAGGGAGACGATACGCAGTATTTT
>TRBV27|TRBJ2-1|-|TRBD2
CASHVSGANEQFF
TGTGCCAGCCATGTCAGCGGGGCCAATGAGCAGTTCTTC
>TRBV11-2|TRBJ1-2|-|TRBD1
CASSSNRDRDSNYGYTF
TGTGCCAGCAGCTCCAATCGGGACAGGGACTCTAACTATGGCTACACCTTC
>TRBV6-5|TRBJ1-1|-|-
CASSLGFNTEAFF
TGTGCCAGCAGTTTGGGCTTCAACACTGAAGCTTTCTTT
>TRBV11-2|TRBJ1-4|-|-
CASSSRPVNEKLFF
TGTGCCAGCAGCTCCAGGCCCGTTAATGAAAAACTGTTTTTT
>TRBV19|TRBJ2-7|-|TRBD1
CASSMGSGGNEQYF
TGTGCCAGTAGTATGGGGTCAGGGGGCAACGAGCAGTACTTC
>TRBV19|TRBJ1-1|-|-
CASSRQNTEAFF
TGTGCCAGTAGTAGACAGAACACTGAAGCTTTCTTT
>TRBV2|TRBJ1-1|-|-
CASVRAAEAFF
TGTGCCAGCGTCCGGGCCGCTGAAGCTTTCTTT
>TRBV11-2|TRBJ1-1|-|-
CASSLARTGNTEAFF
TGTGCCAGCAGCTTAGCCCGGACCGGGAACACTGAAGCTTTCTTT
>TRBV19|TRBJ2-7|-|TRBD2
CASSGLAGGHEQYF
TGTGCCAGTAGTGGGCTAGCGGGAGGCCACGAGCAGTACTTC
>TRBV6-6|TRBJ2-2|few|TRBD2
CASTSQGLAGELFF
TGTGCCAGCACCTCCCAGGGACTAGCCGGGGAGCTGTTTTTT